This T cell receptor beta chain was sequenced during a study of OX40 agonist ivuxolimab in advanced cancers. Findings and limits, study-wide: Undetermined was the antigen specificity of the expanded peripheral T cells. The mean number of expanded clones was higher in CD8+ T cells than in CD4+.

This CDR3 contains 15 residues. With regard to this clone: Its antigen is not identified.

Patients with autoimmune history or systemic immunosuppression were excluded. Clones were sequenced by immunoSEQ multiplex PCR, and TCRdb holds only the in-frame ones, with some missing. Among tens of thousands of clones listed, about 80% were seen once. Sequencing used CD4+ or CD8+ T cells sorted from blood, obtained in a trial of the OX40 agonist ivuxolimab. This chain joins TRBV7-5 and TRBJ1-5; the table's D call, TRBD1, has no DNA check behind it. TRBV7-5 is deemed a pseudogene. The clonotype comes from an adult with an advanced solid tumor such as melanoma, head and neck, liver or kidney cancer. The CDR3 nucleotides are TGTGTCAGAAGCTCTCCAGGACAGAGATATCAGCCCCAGCATTTT. Its translation: CVRSSPGQRYQPQHF.